These 29 T cell receptor beta chains originate from one sample sequenced in a study of T cell repertoires in cytomegalovirus infection. TCRdb ran MiXCR on the reads and lists one entry per CDR3 protein. Among roughly 500,000 distinct CDR3 sequences listed, 10% to 12% were seen once. Material for sequencing was PBMCs. The source of these receptors is a human donor in good health (CMV status not recorded). Some clones in this sample may be carry-over from other donors' samples.

This clonotype has at least ten counts. The chain has TRBV6-6 and TRBJ1-2; D is perhaps TRBD1 (6 bases). V gave up 8 bases and J gave up 8 bases, with 15 bases separating them. This CDR3 spans 12 amino acids. Germline-derived CDR1 and CDR2 are MNHNY and SVGAGI (reference sequence). Here the CDR3 DNA reads TGTGCCAGCCTTGGGGGGCAAAAAGGCTACACCTTC. Translated, it gives CASLGGQKGYTF.

This chain links TRBV7-6 with TRBJ2-5; the match to TRBD2 covers 8 bases. Germline assignment: CDR1 SGHVS and CDR2 FNYEAQ. The CDR3 spans 15 residues. J gave up 4 bases and V 7 bases, and 11 bases lay outside the gene matches. The CDR3 region has the DNA TGTGCCAGCATCTTCGGGGGGGCCCCAGGAGAGACCCAGTACTTC. Translation gives CASIFGGAPGETQYF.

This clonotype was recorded at least ten times. The rearrangement uses TRBV11-1 and TRBJ1-1, with no clear D. This CDR3 contains 14 residues. V lost 2 bases to trimming and J lost 4 bases, with 11 bases between them. CDR1 and CDR2 from the germline V gene are SGHAT and FQDESV (reference sequence). DNA for the CDR3: TGTGCCAGCAGCTTAATAAGAAAAGGCACTGAAGCTTTCTTT. As protein: CASSLIRKGTEAFF.

The rearrangement uses TRBV10-3 and TRBJ2-1; TRBD2 aligns across 8 bases. The length of the CDR3 is 11 residues. In germline, CDR1 is ENHRY, CDR2 SYGVKD. The junction had 0 bases not matched to a gene; V was cut back by 8 bases and J by 6 bases. Here the CDR3 DNA reads TGTGCCATCGGGACTAGCAATGAGCAGTTCTTC. This translates into CAIGTSNEQFF.

This clonotype was seen many times. The rearrangement uses TRBV2 and TRBJ1-5; D gene ambiguous. CDR3 size: 15 residues. Trimming left V 6 bases short and J 2 bases short, with 14 bases between. Germline CDR1 is SNHLY and CDR2 is FYNNEI. The CDR3 region has the DNA TGTGCCAGCAGCCCCGGACGCGCTCGCAATCAGCCCCAGCATTTT. Encoded protein: CASSPGRARNQPQHF.

This sequence joins TRBV25-1 and TRBJ2-5, with D tentatively TRBD1 (6 bases). Trimming removed 5 bases at V and 5 bases at J, with 12 bases between. From germline, CDR1 is MGHDK and CDR2 SYGVNS. CDR3 length equals 13 residues. The CDR3 reads CASSLTGYETQYF. In DNA, the CDR3 is TGTGCCAGCAGTTTAACAGGGTACGAGACCCAGTACTTC.

Turning to this clonotype: A much larger clonotype is one base distant, so this may be a read error. The V gene is TRBV5-4, the J gene TRBJ2-1; the match to TRBD1 covers 9 bases. The CDR3 is 17 residues long. CDR1 and CDR2 from the germline V gene are SGHNT and YYREEE (reference sequence). V trimming: 4 bases; J trimming: 7 bases; junction bases outside the gene matches: 15. DNA for the CDR3: TGTGCCAGCAGCCAGAGGGGGTACAGGGGGCAAGGGAATGAGCAGTTCTTC. Its translation is CASSQRGYRGQGNEQFF. Full variable domain (remainder filled in from reference TRBV5-4 and TRBJ2-1): ETGVTQSPTHLIKTRGQQVTLRCSSQSGHNTVSWYQQALGQGPQFIFQYYREEENGRGNFPPRFSGLQFPNYSSELNVNALELDDSALYLCASSQRGYRGQGNEQFFGPGTRLTVL.

The V gene is TRBV27, the J gene TRBJ1-2, with D possibly being TRBD1 (5 bases). CDR3 length: 12 residues. Per germline, CDR1 MNHEY and CDR2 SMNVEV (reference sequence). V was clipped by 5 bases and J by 8 bases, with 12 bases between them. DNA for the CDR3: TGTGCCAGCAGTCTTCGGGGCATCGGCTACACCTTC. It is translated as CASSLRGIGYTF.

This clonotype was observed at least ten times. The V call is TRBV12-3 or TRBV12-4, the J call TRBJ1-5, with a tentative D call TRBD1 (5 bases). The ends were cut back, 3 bases at V and 2 bases at J, with 11 bases in the middle. The CDR3 is made up of 15 amino acids. The CDR3 sequence is CASSLGDRRNQPQHF. The CDR3 DNA sequence: TGTGCCAGCAGTTTGGGGGACCGACGCAATCAGCCCCAGCATTTT.

This rearrangement joins TRBV20-1 to TRBJ1-1; no clear D gene. CDR3 size: 14 residues. CDR1 and CDR2 (germline): DFQATT, SNEGSKA (reference sequence). Trimming pared 3 bases from V and 0 bases from J, leaving 11 bases between. CDR3 sequence reads: CSARILTLNTEAFF. Here the CDR3 DNA reads TGCAGTGCTAGGATCCTTACCCTGAACACTGAAGCTTTCTTT.

At least ten counts were recorded for this clonotype. The chain has TRBV19 and TRBJ2-1; D gene unclear. The CDR3 covers 15 residues. Deletions cut 5 bases from V and 3 bases from J, with 14 bases between. Germline-derived CDR1 and CDR2 are LNHDA and SQIVND (reference sequence). The CDR3 sequence is CASSPRAIVYNEQFF. The CDR3 nucleotides are TGTGCCAGTAGTCCCCGGGCCATAGTCTACAATGAGCAGTTCTTC.

This clonotype was detected ten times or more. V usage is TRBV29-1 and J usage is TRBJ2-2; tentatively, D is TRBD2 (6 bases). The CDR3 totals 14 residues. Trimming pared 1 base from V and 2 bases from J, leaving 8 bases between. CDR1 is SQVTM, CDR2 ANQGSEA, per germline. The CDR3 nucleotides are TGCAGCGTTGAAGGGGAGGAAAACACCGGGGAGCTGTTTTTT. As protein: CSVEGEENTGELFF.

This clonotype was recorded many times. V usage is TRBV7-9 and J usage is TRBJ2-7, with D hard to call. The CDR3 contains 14 residues. Germline V gene data show CDR1 as SEHNR and CDR2 as FQNEAQ (reference sequence). The V and J ends lost 1 base and 2 bases respectively, with 9 bases between them. Here the CDR3 reads CASSLDTVTYEQYF. The CDR3, as DNA: TGTGCCAGCAGCTTAGATACAGTTACCTACGAGCAGTACTTC.

There are many counts of this clonotype. The chain links TRBV2 to TRBJ1-4, with D possibly matching TRBD1 (5 bases). This CDR3 has 14 residues. Germline CDR1 reads SNHLY; CDR2 reads FYNNEI. The V gene lost 6 bases and the J gene lost 4 bases, with 12 bases spanning the gap. CDR3 region: CASRFGAYNEKLFF. Written as DNA, the CDR3 is TGTGCCAGCAGGTTCGGGGCGTATAATGAAAAACTGTTTTTT.

On this clonotype itself: An end of the junction differs from the germline gene, which may be a read error. V gene TRBV28 combines with J gene TRBJ2-7; TRBD2 agrees at 7 bases. Germline V gene data show CDR1 as MDHEN and CDR2 as SYDVKM. CDR3 size: 12 residues. The CDR3 DNA reads TGTGCCAGCAGTCCAGGGAGGGACCGAGACGTTTTC. Translating it yields CASSPGRDRDVF.

A single count supports this clonotype. The rearrangement uses TRBV6-8 and TRBJ2-7, with 7 nucleotides matching TRBD1. V gave up 6 bases and J gave up 0 bases; unmatched junction bases: 11. The CDR3 spans 16 residues. Germline assignment: CDR1 MNHGY and CDR2 SAAAGT. The CDR3, as DNA: TGTGCCAGCAGCCCCTGGCAGGGGGTACCCTCCTACGAGCAGTACTTC. It encodes CASSPWQGVPSYEQYF.

This clonotype showed up just a few times. The chain combines TRBV2 with TRBJ2-7, with TRBD1 matching over 9 bases. The J segment lost 13 bases and the V segment lost 1 base, leaving 5 bases of the junction unmatched. The CDR3 spans 12 residues. CDR1 is SNHLY and CDR2 is FYNNEI in the germline V gene. The CDR3 DNA reads as TGTGCCAGCAGTGAAGTCGGGGACAGGGTTTACTTC. It is translated as CASSEVGDRVYF.

The sample holds many counts of this clonotype. The chain carries TRBV7-3 and TRBJ1-1, with no clear D. The CDR3 is made up of 13 amino acids. Germline-derived CDR1 and CDR2 are SGHTA and FQGTGA. Trimming took 1 base from V and 3 from J, leaving 6 bases between them. The CDR3 DNA follows: TGTGCCAGCAGCTTAAACTCGGACACTGAAGCTTTCTTT. Protein: CASSLNSDTEAFF. The variable domain in full, with the rest retrieved from reference TRBV7-3 and TRBJ1-1, is GAGVSQTPSNKVTEKGKYVELRCDPISGHTALYWYRQSLGQGPEFLIYFQGTGAADDSGLPNDRFFAVRPEGSVSTLKIQRTERGDSAVYLCASSLNSDTEAFFGQGTRLTVV.

This clonotype was observed at least ten times. The gene calls are TRBV5-1 and TRBJ1-3; tentative D call: TRBD1 (5 bases). The V end was cut by 0 bases, the J end by 2 bases, with 9 bases between. The CDR3 spans 15 residues. Germline V gene data show CDR1 as SGHRS and CDR2 as YFSETQ. CDR3 protein: CASSLGGRAGNTIYF. The CDR3 bases are TGCGCCAGCAGCTTGGGGGGACGTGCTGGAAACACCATATATTTT.

This clonotype was found many times. V gene TRBV7-9 combines with J gene TRBJ2-5; 9 nucleotides align to TRBD2. V shed 5 bases, J shed 5 bases, and the junction held 12 bases outside the gene matches. This CDR3 is built from 16 residues. Germline CDR1 and CDR2: SEHNR and FQNEAQ (reference sequence). Written as DNA, the CDR3 is TGTGCCAGCAGCCCCCGACTAGCGGTCCCTGTGGAGACCCAGTACTTC. This gives the protein CASSPRLAVPVETQYF.

This clonotype was detected many times. The genes are TRBV6-1 and TRBJ2-7; 11 positions match TRBD2. The CDR3 is made up of 14 amino acids. Germline lookup yields CDR1 MNHNS and CDR2 SASEGT. J was trimmed by 12 bases and V by 2 bases; bases with no gene match: 9. This CDR3 reads CASSERIAGGSRYF. The CDR3 coding sequence is TGTGCCAGCAGTGAAAGGATAGCGGGAGGGTCTAGGTACTTC.

About this clonotype: The junction does not match germline at one end; this may be a read error. V usage is TRBV20-1 and J usage is TRBJ2-5; D is possibly TRBD1 or TRBD2 (5 bases each). Germline-derived CDR1 and CDR2 are DFQATT and SNEGSKA (reference sequence). The CDR3 loop spans 10 amino acids. CDR3 bases: TGCAGTGCTAGAGGTACCGGGACCGATTTC. It specifies CSARGTGTDF.

J is TRBJ1-5 and V is TRBV9, with TRBD1 as a possible D gene (5 bases). V was pared by 4 bases and J by 7 bases, with 15 bases between. The CDR3 runs to 14 residues. Germline-derived CDR1 and CDR2 are SGDLS and YYNGEE. This CDR3 reads CASSLMGTGQPQHF. The CDR3 DNA reads as TGTGCCAGCAGCCTTATGGGGACCGGGCAGCCCCAGCATTTT.

This clonotype occurred a few times. The chain has TRBV28 and TRBJ2-1, with D unresolved. CDR3 length: 14 amino acids. Trimming cost V 7 bases and J 5 bases, with 15 bases left between them. Germline V lookup: CDR1 MDHEN, CDR2 SYDVKM. The CDR3 is CASTLPSNNNEQFF. In DNA, the CDR3 is TGTGCCAGCACCCTCCCTTCGAACAACAATGAGCAGTTCTTC.

This clonotype was detected ten times or more. The J gene is TRBJ2-7, the V gene TRBV28, with 7 bases identical to TRBD1. The CDR3 runs 19 residues. Germline CDR1 MDHEN, CDR2 SYDVKM. J was trimmed by 7 bases and V by 4 bases; bases with no gene match: 25. The CDR3 is CASSSRSWGINRDRIEQYF. The CDR3 nucleotides are TGTGCCAGCAGTTCTCGATCGTGGGGGATAAACCGGGACAGAATTGAGCAGTACTTC. Supplemented by reference TRBV28 and TRBJ2-7, the full variable domain reads DVKVTQSSRYLVKRTGEKVFLECVQDMDHENMFWYRQDPGLGLRLIYFSYDVKMKEKGDIPEGYSVSREKKERFSLILESASTNQTSMYLCASSSRSWGINRDRIEQYFGPGTRLTVT.

There are many counts of this clonotype. The chain is built from TRBV20-1 and TRBJ1-4, with D possibly matching TRBD1 (5 bases). V dropped 5 bases and J dropped 7 bases, with 14 bases sitting between them. Germline V gives CDR1 DFQATT, CDR2 SNEGSKA (reference sequence). This CDR3 has 13 amino acids. CDR3 sequence (DNA): TGCAGTGCTGGAGCTGGGGCTACTGAAAAACTGTTTTTT. Residues: CSAGAGATEKLFF.

The chain joins TRBV5-1 to TRBJ1-1; D is unresolved. This CDR3 spans 15 amino acids. V gave up 4 bases and J gave up 0 bases, with 13 bases separating them. Germline V gene lookup returns CDR1 SGHRS and CDR2 YFSETQ. The CDR3 DNA reads TGCGCCAGCAGCCGCCTGAGGCAGGTGAACACTGAAGCTTTCTTT. Protein sequence: CASSRLRQVNTEAFF.

This clonotype was observed at least ten times. The chain uses TRBV11-2 and TRBJ1-1; D might be TRBD1 (6 bases). The V gene lost 5 bases and the J gene lost 1 base, with 17 bases spanning the gap. CDR1 and CDR2 (germline): SGHAT, FQNNGV. The CDR3 spans 16 residues. Here the CDR3 DNA reads TGTGCCAGCAGCCCCCGATACAGGGATGGGAACACTGAAGCTTTCTTT. This translates into CASSPRYRDGNTEAFF.

This sequence joins TRBV28 and TRBJ1-5; D is unresolved. Trimming removed 6 bases from V and 1 base from J, with 16 bases in between. The CDR3 extends over 16 amino acids. The germline CDR1 and CDR2 sequences are MDHEN and SYDVKM. The CDR3 reads CASSSSDKRSNQPQHF. DNA for the CDR3: TGTGCCAGCAGCTCTTCCGACAAGAGGAGCAATCAGCCCCAGCATTTT. Combining the CDR3 with reference TRBV28 and TRBJ1-5 gives the whole variable domain DVKVTQSSRYLVKRTGEKVFLECVQDMDHENMFWYRQDPGLGLRLIYFSYDVKMKEKGDIPEGYSVSREKKERFSLILESASTNQTSMYLCASSSSDKRSNQPQHFGDGTRLSIL.